This T cell receptor beta chain stems from a study of Graves' ophthalmopathy and Graves' hyperthyroidism (dated by TCRdb to about 2018). Study-wide context: Peripheral blood was collected before any treatment was given, at the time of initial diagnosis. In six hyperthyroidism patients, T-cell repertoires of thyroid tissue and blood were compared. To explore V-J signatures distinguishing ophthalmopathy from hyperthyroidism, a discovery set of more than 95 patients (fewer than 45 ophthalmopathy, roughly 60 stable hyperthyroidism) was enrolled. The independent validation cohort included 18 to 20 hyperthyroidism patients plus 17 patients who later progressed from hyperthyroidism to ophthalmopathy. In total, 135 blood samples were TCR-sequenced: 43 ophthalmopathy, some 72 hyperthyroidism and about 17 hyperthyroidism-to-ophthalmopathy patients. The 75 to 100 discovery patients were randomly split 7:3 into training and test sets. Following sampling, methimazole starting at 30 mg daily was administered to hyperthyroidism patients, and high-dose intravenous methylprednisolone was administered to ophthalmopathy patients. TCR beta repertoire signatures were used to distinguish Graves' ophthalmopathy from Graves' hyperthyroidism and to predict progression to ophthalmopathy.

TCR beta CDR3 regions were amplified from RNA transcripts for repertoire sequencing. The first round of RT-PCR was done with HTBI primers and the Qiagen OneStep RT-PCR kit, and was followed by a second round of multiplex PCR, then size selection and purification. Libraries were sequenced paired-end with 100 bp reads on an Illumina HiSeq2000. On the study's bioinformatics: SOAPnuke was used to process the reads, throwing out any read that had adapters, had uncalled bases, had a mean Phred below 15, or lacked an exact constant-primer or identifier match. COPE v1.2.5 was used to merge high-quality paired reads. Each unique nucleotide sequence was treated as a clonotype, and MiTCR v1.1 was used to align the clonotypes to the IMGT TRB V, D and J references. The analysis was limited to V-J combinations with a frequency above 0.0001, which together covered approximately 99% of repertoires. For each V-J combination, a TCR clonal expansion and chaos score was defined as F50 clonal expansion divided by the chaos observed in the TCRdist matrix. Welch's t-statistics and random forest were used to narrow the features down to 10 to 15 V-J combinations, which were then fed into a naive Bayes classifier. Thyroid-blood repertoire similarity was quantified with the Morisita-Horn index. The public reads were quality trimmed at Q25 with fastp and then assembled into clones with MiXCR by TCRdb, keeping productive beta chains. Rows with one shared CDR3 protein collapse into an entry with the most common genes and DNA. For this entry, the V and J calls and clone size follow TCRdb and not the study's own pipeline. This sample comprises hundreds of thousands of distinct CDR3 sequences, around a fifth of them detected only once. Of the sample, around 7% is held by the ten largest clones.

Stable hyperthyroidism was defined as no progression to ophthalmopathy within 18 months of follow-up. Hyperthyroidism patients were newly diagnosed, were aged 18 to 65 years, and had a disease duration under 2 months. Patients were excluded if they had other autoimmune diseases, uncontrolled infections, pregnancy or lactation. Diagnosis was based on clinical symptoms, serum thyroxine, TRAb, thyroid ultrasound and orbital computed tomography. Using Ficoll-Paque density gradient centrifugation, PBMCs were isolated from about 9.4 ml of fresh peripheral blood. Total RNA was extracted with Trizol reagent and quality-checked on an Agilent 2100 Bioanalyzer. This clonotype was recorded at least ten times. This receptor's antigen is unknown. One base away there is no much larger clone; base qualities are not given. Paper-wide results and their limitations: No statistical method was used to predetermine the sample size, and group allocation was not hidden from the investigators. Most expanded thyroid clonotypes with a frequency above 0.001 also appeared in blood, which suggests that blood repertoires may reflect the immune response in the thyroid. In cross-validation, the 13-signature model distinguished ophthalmopathy from stable hyperthyroidism with approximately 90% sensitivity and roughly 84% specificity, while in the test set the corresponding values were about 80% and 75%. In validation, the model predicted ophthalmopathy progression with roughly 68% sensitivity and roughly 78% specificity; some twelve predicted patients were CT-confirmed with GO in a median of 6.5 months.

Trimming at the junction amounts to 6 bases on V and 10 bases on J, and the germline ends lie 16 bases apart. From the germline V gene, CDR1 is MDHEN and CDR2 is SYDVKM. From the cysteine through the phenylalanine, the CDR3 covers 14 amino acids. Of the read, only the CDR3 DNA is kept; its 42 bases are in frame from base 1. In this chain, TRBV28 is recombined with TRBJ1-6, with no confident D gene call. The TCR sequence derives from a woman under 30 with stable Graves' hyperthyroidism. Some clones in this sample may be carry-over from other donors' samples. Donor details come from another sample of the same person, matched by shared clones. Input material: peripheral blood. This receptor carries the CDR3 CASRTDVGGSPLHF. The nucleotide sequence is TGTGCCAGCAGAACGGACGTCGGTGGCTCACCCCTCCACTTT.